This T cell receptor (beta chain) was obtained from a study of shared clonotypes between healthy human individuals. Whole-study results and caveats: Tissues were not sampled, only blood, and their repertoires likely differ.

On this clone itself: Its antigen is unidentified.

From germline, CDR1 is SGDLS and CDR2 YYNGEE. Trimming cost V 3 bases and J 8 bases; bases outside gene matches: 12. The CDR3 is 18 residues long. There were only Caucasian adults among the donors, and all lived in Nashville, Tennessee. Each PCR replicate run on unsorted PBMC took in approximately 310 ng DNA, tens of thousands of T cell genomes. Unsorted PBMCs provided DNA that was sequenced on ten immunoSEQ deep assay plates. TCRdb's copy holds only in-frame clones and misses some; the assay was immunoSEQ multiplex PCR. The sample consists of 400,000 to 500,000 clones, 79% of them appearing once. This receptor was taken from a woman aged 35 to 49 in good health. Some clones in this sample may be carry-over from other donors' samples. The sample taken for sequencing was PBMCs. The J gene is TRBJ2-1, the V gene TRBV9; 15 nucleotides match TRBD2. CDR3 coding DNA: TGTGCCAGCAGCGCCGGGACTAGCGGGAGGCCGAGGGACGATGAGCAGTTCTTC. It translates to CASSAGTSGRPRDDEQFF.